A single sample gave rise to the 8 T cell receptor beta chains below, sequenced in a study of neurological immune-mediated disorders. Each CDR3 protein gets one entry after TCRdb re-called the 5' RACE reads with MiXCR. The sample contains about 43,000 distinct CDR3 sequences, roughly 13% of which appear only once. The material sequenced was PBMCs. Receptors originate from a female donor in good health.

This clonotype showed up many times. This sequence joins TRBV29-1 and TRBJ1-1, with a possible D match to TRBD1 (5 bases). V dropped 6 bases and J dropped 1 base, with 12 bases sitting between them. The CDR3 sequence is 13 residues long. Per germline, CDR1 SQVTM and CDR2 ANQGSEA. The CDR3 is CSVWVTENTEAFF. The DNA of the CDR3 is TGCAGCGTCTGGGTGACAGAGAACACTGAAGCTTTCTTT. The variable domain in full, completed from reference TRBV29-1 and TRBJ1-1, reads SAVISQKPSRDICQRGTSLTIQCQVDSQVTMMFWYRQQPGQSLTLIATANQGSEATYESGFVIDKFPISRPNLTFSTLTVSNMSPEDSSIYLCSVWVTENTEAFFGQGTRLTVV.

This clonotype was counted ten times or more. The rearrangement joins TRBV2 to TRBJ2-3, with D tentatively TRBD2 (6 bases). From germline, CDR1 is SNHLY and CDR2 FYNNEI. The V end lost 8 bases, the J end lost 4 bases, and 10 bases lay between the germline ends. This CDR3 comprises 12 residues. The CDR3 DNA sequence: TGTGCCAGCTCGCGGGATGCAGATACGCAGTATTTT. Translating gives CASSRDADTQYF.

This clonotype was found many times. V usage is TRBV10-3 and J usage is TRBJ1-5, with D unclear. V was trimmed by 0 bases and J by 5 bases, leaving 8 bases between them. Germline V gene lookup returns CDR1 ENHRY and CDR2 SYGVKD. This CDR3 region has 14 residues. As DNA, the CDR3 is TGTGCCATCAGTGAGTCAGCTACAGATCAGCCCCAGCATTTT. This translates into CAISESATDQPQHF.

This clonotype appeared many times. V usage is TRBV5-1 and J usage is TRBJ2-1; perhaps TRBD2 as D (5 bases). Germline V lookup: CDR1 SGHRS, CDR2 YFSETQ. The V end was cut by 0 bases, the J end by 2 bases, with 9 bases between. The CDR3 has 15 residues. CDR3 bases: TGCGCCAGCAGCTTGGGCAGCGGAGCCTACAATGAGCAGTTCTTC. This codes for CASSLGSGAYNEQFF.

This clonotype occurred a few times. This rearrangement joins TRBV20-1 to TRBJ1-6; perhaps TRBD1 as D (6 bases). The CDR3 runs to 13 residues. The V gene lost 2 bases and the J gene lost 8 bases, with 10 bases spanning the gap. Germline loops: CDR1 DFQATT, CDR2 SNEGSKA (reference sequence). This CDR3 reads CSARLPGDSPLHF. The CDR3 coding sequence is TGCAGTGCTAGATTGCCAGGGGATTCACCCCTCCACTTT.

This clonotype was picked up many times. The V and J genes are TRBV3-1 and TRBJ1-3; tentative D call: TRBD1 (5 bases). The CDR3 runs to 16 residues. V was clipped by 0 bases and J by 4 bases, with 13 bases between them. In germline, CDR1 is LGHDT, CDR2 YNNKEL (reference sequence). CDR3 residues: CASSQDPPGTGNTIYF. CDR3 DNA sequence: TGTGCCAGCAGCCAAGACCCCCCAGGGACCGGAAACACCATATATTTT.

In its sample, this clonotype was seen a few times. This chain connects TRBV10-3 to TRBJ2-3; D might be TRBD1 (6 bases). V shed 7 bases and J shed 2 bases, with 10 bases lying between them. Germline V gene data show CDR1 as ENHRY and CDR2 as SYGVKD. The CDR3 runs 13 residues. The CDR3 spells CAIKGENTDTQYF. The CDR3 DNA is TGTGCCATCAAGGGGGAGAACACAGATACGCAGTATTTT.

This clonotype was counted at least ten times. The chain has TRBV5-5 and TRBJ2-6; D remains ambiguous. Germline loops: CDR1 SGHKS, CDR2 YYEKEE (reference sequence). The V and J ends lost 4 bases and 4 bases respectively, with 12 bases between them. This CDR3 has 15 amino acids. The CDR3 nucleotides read TGTGCCAGCAGCCCGACTGCGGCCGGGGCCAACGTCCTGACTTTC. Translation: CASSPTAAGANVLTF.